The source of this T cell receptor beta chain is a study of regulatory T cells in long-lasting Graves disease. On the study more broadly: The term persistent Graves' disease signified upward of 5 years on antithyroid drugs with positive TSH receptor antibodies. General study results and limits: Reduced TCR diversity was observed in persistent Graves' patients versus newly diagnosed patients.

This clonotype has ten or more counts. The antigen is unknown. Trimming cost V 5 bases and J 4 bases, with 14 bases left between them. This CDR3 comprises 14 residues. Germline V gene data show CDR1 as MDHEN and CDR2 as SYDVKM. Construction of the TCR beta libraries employed iRepertoire HTBI primers in conjunction with Arm-PCR of CDR3 regions. MiXCR was run by TCRdb on the multiplex PCR reads, yielding one entry per CDR3 protein. The table records roughly 500,000 distinct CDR3 sequences, less than 25% of them present only once. Time point: persistent/refractory GD, antithyroid drugs over 5 years with positive TRAb. PBMCs were the source of the RNA used for TCR sequencing.

The chain combines TRBV28 with TRBJ2-5; maybe TRBD1 (6 bases). This sample comprised peripheral blood mononuclear cells (PBMCs), obtained when the disease was refractory, from a patient treated with antithyroid drugs. The sequence was collected from a female donor with Graves disease. The CDR3 sequence is CASSPDRFPETQYF. The DNA of the CDR3 is TGTGCCAGCAGTCCCGACAGGTTTCCAGAGACCCAGTACTTC.